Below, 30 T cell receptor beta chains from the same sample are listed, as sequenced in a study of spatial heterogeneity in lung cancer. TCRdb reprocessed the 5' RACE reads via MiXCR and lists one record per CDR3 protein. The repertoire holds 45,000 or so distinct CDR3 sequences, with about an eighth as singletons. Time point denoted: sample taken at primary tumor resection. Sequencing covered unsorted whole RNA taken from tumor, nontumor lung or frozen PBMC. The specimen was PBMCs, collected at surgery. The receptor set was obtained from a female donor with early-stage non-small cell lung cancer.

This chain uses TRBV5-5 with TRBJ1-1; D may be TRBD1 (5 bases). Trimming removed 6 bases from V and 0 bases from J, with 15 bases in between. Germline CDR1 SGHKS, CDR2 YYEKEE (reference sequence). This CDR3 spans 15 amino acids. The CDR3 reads CASTPGQRLNTEAFF. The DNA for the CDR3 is TGTGCCAGCACCCCAGGGCAGAGATTGAACACTGAAGCTTTCTTT. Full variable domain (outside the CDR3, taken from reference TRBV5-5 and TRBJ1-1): DAGVTQSPTHLIKTRGQQVTLRCSPISGHKSVSWYQQVLGQGPQFIFQYYEKEERGRGNFPDRFSARQFPNYSSELNVNALLLGDSALYLCASTPGQRLNTEAFFGQGTRLTVV.

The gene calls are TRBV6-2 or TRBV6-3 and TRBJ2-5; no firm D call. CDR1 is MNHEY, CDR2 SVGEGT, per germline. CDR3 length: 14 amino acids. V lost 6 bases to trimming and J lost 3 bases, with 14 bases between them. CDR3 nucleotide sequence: TGTGCCAGCAGCAAGGTTGGGTTGGAAGAGACCCAGTACTTC. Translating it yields CASSKVGLEETQYF.

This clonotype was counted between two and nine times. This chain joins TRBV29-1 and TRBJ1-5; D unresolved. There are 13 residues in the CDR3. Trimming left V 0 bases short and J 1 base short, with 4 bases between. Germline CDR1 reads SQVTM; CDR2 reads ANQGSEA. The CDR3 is CSVEEESNQPQHF. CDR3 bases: TGCAGCGTTGAAGAAGAAAGCAATCAGCCCCAGCATTTT.

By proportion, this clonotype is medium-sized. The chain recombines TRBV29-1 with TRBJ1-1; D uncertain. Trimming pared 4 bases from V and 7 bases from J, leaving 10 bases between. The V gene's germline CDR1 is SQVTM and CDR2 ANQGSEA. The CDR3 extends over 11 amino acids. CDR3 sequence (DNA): TGCAGCGTTGGCTCCGGGTATGAAGCTTTCTTT. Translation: CSVGSGYEAFF.

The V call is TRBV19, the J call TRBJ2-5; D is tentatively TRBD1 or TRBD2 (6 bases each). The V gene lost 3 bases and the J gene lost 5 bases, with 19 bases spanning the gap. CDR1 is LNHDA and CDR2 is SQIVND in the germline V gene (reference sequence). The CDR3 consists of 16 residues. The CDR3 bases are TGTGCCAGTAGTATTCCGGGGGCCGGAGTGGCGGAGACCCAGTACTTC. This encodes CASSIPGAGVAETQYF.

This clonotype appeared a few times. This chain's CDR3 is CSAMVGSYEQYF. CDR3 sequence (DNA): TGCAGTGCTATGGTAGGCTCCTACGAGCAGTACTTC. The chain couples TRBV20-1 to TRBJ2-7, with D uncertain. Germline V gives CDR1 DFQATT, CDR2 SNEGSKA (reference sequence). V shed 4 bases and J shed 0 bases, with 7 bases lying between them. CDR3 length equals 12 residues.

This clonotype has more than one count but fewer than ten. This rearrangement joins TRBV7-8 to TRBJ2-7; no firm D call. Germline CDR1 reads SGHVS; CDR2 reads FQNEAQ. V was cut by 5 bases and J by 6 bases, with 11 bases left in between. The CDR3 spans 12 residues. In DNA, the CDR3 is TGTGCCAGCAGCCCCCGGGCTGGCGAGCAGTACTTC. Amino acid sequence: CASSPRAGEQYF.

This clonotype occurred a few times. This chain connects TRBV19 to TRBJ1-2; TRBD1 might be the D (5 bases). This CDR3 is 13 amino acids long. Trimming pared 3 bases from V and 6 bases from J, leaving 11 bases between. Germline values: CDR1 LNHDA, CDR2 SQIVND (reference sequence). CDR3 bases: TGTGCCAGTAGTATGCAAGGGGTGGATGGCTACACCTTC. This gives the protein CASSMQGVDGYTF.

The CDR3 DNA reads as TGTGCCAGCACCCCAACCGGAGGCTACACCTTC. This encodes CASTPTGGYTF. The chain uses TRBV12-3 or TRBV12-4 and TRBJ1-2, with unresolved D. With 7 bases removed from V and 8 bases from J, the gap between germline ends came to 11 bases. CDR3 size: 11 residues.

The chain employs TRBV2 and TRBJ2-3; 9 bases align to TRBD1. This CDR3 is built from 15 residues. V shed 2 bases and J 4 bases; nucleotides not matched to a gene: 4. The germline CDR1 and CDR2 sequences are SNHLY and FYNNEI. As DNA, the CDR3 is TGTGCCAGCAGTGAAAACAGGGGGCTGTCAGATACGCAGTATTTT. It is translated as CASSENRGLSDTQYF. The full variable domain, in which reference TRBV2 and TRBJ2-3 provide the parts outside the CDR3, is EPEVTQTPSHQVTQMGQEVILRCVPISNHLYFYWYRQILGQKVEFLVSFYNNEISEKSEIFDDQFSVERPDGSNFTLKIRSTKLEDSAMYFCASSENRGLSDTQYFGPGTRLTVL.

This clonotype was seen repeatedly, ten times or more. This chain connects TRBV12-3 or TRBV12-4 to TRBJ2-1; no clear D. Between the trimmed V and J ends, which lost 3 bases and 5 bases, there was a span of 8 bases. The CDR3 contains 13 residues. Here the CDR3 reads CASSLLLDNEQFF. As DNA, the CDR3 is TGTGCCAGCAGTTTGTTACTGGACAATGAGCAGTTCTTC.

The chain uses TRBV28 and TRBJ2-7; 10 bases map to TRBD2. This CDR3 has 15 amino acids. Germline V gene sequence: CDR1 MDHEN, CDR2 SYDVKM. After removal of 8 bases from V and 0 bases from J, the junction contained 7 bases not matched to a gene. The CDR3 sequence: CASFVAGGNSYEQYF. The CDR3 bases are TGTGCCAGCTTCGTAGCGGGGGGCAACTCCTACGAGCAGTACTTC.

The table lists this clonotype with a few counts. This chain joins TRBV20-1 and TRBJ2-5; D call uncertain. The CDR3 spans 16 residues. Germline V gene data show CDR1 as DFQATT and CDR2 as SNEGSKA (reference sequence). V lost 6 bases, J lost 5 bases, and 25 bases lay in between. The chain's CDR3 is CSAERRAGPGSETQYF. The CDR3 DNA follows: TGCAGTGCGGAAAGAAGGGCCGGACCAGGTTCGGAGACCCAGTACTTC.

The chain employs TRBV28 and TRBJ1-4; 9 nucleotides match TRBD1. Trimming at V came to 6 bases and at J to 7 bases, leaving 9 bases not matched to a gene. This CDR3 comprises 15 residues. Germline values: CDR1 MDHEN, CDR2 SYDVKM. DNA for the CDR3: TGTGCCAGCAGCACCGCTGGGACAGGGTCTGAAAAACTGTTTTTT. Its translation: CASSTAGTGSEKLFF.

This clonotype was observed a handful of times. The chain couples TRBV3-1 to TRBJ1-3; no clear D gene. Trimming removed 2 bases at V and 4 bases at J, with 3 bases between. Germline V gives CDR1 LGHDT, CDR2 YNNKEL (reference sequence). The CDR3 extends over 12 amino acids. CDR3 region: CASSQSGNTIYF. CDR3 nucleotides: TGTGCCAGCAGCCAATCCGGAAACACCATATATTTT.

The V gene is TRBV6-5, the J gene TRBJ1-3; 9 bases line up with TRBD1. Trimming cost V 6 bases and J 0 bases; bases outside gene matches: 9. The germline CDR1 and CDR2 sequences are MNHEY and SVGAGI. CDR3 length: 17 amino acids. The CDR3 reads CASSRRGQGGSGNTIYF. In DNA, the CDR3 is TGTGCCAGCAGCCGGCGGGGACAGGGAGGCTCTGGAAACACCATATATTTT.

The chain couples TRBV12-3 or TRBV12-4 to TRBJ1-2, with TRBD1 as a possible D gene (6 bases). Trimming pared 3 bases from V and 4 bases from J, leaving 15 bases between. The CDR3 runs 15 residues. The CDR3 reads CASSFVDSQSYGYTF. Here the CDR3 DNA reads TGTGCCAGCAGTTTTGTGGACAGTCAGAGCTATGGCTACACCTTC.

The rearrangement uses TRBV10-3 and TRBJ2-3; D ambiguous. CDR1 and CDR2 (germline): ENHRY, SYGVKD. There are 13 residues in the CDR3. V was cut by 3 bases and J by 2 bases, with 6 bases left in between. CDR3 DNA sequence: TGTGCCATCAGTGATGGATTCACAGATACGCAGTATTTT. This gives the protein CAISDGFTDTQYF.

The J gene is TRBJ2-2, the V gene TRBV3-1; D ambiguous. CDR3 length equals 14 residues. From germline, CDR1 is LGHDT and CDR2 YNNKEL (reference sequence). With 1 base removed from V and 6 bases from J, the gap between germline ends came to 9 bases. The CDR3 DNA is TGTGCCAGCAGCCAAGTAGTGCAGTCCGGGGAGCTGTTTTTT. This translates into CASSQVVQSGELFF.

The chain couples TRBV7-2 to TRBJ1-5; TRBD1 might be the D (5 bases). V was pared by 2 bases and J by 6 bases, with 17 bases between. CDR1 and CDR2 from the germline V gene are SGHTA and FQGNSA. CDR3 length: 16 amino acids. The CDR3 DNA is TGTGCCAGCAGCTTATTTGCCAGGGCCGTGAGTCAGCCCCAGCATTTT. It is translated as CASSLFARAVSQPQHF.

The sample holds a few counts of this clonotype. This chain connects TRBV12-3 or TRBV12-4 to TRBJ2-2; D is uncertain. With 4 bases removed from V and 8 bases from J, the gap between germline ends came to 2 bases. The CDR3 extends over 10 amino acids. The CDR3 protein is CASSYGELFF. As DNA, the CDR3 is TGTGCCAGCAGTTATGGGGAGCTGTTTTTT.

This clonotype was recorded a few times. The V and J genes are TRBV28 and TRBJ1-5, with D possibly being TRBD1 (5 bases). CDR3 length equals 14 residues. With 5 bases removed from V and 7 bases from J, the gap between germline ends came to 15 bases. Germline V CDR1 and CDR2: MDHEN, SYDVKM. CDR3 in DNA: TGTGCCAGCAGTCGCCGTCTGGGGCCCCAGCCCCAGCATTTT. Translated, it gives CASSRRLGPQPQHF.

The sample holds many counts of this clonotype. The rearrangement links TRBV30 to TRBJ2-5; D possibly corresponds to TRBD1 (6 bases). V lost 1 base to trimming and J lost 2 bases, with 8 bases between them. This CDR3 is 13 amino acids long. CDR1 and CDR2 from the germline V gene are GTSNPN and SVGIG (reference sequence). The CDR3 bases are TGTGCCTGGAGTGGGACAGTACAAGAGACCCAGTACTTC. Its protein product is CAWSGTVQETQYF.

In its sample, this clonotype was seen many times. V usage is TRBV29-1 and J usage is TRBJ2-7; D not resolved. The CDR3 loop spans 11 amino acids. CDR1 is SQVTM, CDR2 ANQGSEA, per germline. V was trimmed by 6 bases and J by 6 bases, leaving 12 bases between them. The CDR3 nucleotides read TGCAGCGTCGCCCGAGGTGGCGAGCAGTACTTC. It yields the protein CSVARGGEQYF.

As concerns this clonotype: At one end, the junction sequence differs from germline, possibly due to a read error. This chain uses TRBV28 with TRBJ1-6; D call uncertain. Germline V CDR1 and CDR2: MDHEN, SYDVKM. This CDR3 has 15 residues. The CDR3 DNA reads TGTGCCAGCAGTAGGGCCCTCTCCTATAATTCACCCCTCAACTTT. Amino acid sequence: CASSRALSYNSPLNF.

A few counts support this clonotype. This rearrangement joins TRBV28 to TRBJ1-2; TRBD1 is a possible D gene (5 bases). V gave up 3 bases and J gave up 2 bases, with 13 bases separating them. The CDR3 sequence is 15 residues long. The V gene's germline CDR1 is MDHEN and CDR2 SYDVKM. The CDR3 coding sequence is TGTGCCAGCAGTTTTGGGTCAGGGCAAAACTATGGCTACACCTTC. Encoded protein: CASSFGSGQNYGYTF.

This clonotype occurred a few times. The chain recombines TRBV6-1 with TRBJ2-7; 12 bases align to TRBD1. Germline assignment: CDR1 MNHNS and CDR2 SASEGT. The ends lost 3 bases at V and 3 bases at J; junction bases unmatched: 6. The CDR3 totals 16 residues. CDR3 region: CASSEPGQGANYEQYF. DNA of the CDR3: TGTGCCAGCAGTGAGCCGGGACAGGGGGCTAACTACGAGCAGTACTTC.

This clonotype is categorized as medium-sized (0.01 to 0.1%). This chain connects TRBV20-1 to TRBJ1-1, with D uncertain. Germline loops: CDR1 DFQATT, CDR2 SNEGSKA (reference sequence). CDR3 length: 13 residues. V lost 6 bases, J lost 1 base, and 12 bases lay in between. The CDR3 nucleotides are TGCAGTGCGGAGGGAGAGGGGAACACTGAAGCTTTCTTT. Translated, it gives CSAEGEGNTEAFF.

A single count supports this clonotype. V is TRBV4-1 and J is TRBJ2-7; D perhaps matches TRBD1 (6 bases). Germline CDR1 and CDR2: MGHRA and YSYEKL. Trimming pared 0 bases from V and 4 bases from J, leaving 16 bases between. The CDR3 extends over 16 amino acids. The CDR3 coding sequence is TGCGCCAGCAGCCAAGAGGGGGCGGCAGGTTTTTACGAGCAGTACTTC. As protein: CASSQEGAAGFYEQYF.

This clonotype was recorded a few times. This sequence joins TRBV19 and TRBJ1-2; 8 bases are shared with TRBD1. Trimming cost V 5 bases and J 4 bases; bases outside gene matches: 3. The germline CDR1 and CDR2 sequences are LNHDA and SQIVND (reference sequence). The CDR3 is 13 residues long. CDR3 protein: CASSVTGGYGYTF. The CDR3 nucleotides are TGTGCCAGTAGTGTCACAGGGGGCTATGGCTACACCTTC.